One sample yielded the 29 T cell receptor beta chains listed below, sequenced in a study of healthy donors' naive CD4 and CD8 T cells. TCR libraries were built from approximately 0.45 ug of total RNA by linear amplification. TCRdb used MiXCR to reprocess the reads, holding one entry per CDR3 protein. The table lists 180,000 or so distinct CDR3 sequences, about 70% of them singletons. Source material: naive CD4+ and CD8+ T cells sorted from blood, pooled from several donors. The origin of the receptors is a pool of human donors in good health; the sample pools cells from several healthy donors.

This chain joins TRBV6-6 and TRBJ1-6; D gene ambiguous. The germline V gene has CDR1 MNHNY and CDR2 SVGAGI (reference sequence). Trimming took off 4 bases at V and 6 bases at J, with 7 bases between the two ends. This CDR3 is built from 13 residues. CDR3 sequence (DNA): TGTGCCAGCAGTTCGGCCTCTAATTCACCCCTCCACTTT. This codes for CASSSASNSPLHF.

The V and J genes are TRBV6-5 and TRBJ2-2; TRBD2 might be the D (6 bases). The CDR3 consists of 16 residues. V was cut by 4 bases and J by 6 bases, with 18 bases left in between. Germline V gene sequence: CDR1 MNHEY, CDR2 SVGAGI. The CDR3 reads CASSWVGGGLAGELFF. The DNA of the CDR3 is TGTGCCAGCAGTTGGGTGGGAGGCGGGTTGGCCGGGGAGCTGTTTTTT.

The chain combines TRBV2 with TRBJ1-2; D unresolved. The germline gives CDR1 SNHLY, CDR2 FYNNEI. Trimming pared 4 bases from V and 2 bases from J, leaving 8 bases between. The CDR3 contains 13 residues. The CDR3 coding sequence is TGTGCCAGCAGTGGTATGGGGAACTATGGCTACACCTTC. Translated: CASSGMGNYGYTF.

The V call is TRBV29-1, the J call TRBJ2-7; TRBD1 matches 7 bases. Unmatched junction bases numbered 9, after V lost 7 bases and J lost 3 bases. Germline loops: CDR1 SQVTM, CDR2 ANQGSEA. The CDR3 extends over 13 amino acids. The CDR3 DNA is TGCAGCGCCGGTGGGACAGAGGTCTACGAGCAGTACTTC. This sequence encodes CSAGGTEVYEQYF.

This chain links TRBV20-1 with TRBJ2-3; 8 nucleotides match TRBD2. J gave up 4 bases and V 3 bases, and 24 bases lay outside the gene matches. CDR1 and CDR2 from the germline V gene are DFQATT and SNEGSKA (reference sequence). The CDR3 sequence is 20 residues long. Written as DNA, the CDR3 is TGCAGTGCTAGTGTTTCCCAAATCCCCCGAGCGGGAGCAGTGTCAGATACGCAGTATTTT. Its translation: CSASVSQIPRAGAVSDTQYF.

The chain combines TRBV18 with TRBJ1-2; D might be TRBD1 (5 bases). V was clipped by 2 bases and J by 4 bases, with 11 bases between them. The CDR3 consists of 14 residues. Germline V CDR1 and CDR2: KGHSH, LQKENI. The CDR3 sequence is CASSPVDTLYGYTF. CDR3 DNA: TGTGCCAGCTCACCAGTGGACACGCTCTATGGCTACACCTTC.

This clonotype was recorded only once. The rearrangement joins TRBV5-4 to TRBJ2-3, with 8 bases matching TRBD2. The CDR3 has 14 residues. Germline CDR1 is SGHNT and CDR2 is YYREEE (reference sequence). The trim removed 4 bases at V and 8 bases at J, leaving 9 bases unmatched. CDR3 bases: TGTGCCAGCAGCCCCCGGGGAGCGGGAGTTACGCAGTATTTT. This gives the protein CASSPRGAGVTQYF.

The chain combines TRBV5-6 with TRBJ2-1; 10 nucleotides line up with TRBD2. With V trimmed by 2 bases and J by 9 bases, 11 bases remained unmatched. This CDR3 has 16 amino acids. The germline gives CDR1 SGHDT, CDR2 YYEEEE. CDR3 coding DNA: TGTGCCAGCAGCTTCGACGCTAGCGGGAGATACCCTGAGCAGTTCTTC. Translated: CASSFDASGRYPEQFF.

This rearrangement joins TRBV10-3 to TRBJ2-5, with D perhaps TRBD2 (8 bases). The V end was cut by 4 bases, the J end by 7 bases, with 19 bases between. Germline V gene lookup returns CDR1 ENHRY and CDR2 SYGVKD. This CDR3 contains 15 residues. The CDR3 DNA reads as TGTGCCATCAGTGCCGCGGACAGGCTAGCGGGGACCCAGTACTTC. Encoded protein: CAISAADRLAGTQYF.

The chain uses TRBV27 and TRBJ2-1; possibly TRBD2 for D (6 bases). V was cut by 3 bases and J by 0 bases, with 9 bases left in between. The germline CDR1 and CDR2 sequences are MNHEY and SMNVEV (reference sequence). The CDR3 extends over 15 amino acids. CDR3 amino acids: CASSLEGPSYNEQFF. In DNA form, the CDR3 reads TGTGCCAGCAGTTTGGAGGGGCCCTCCTACAATGAGCAGTTCTTC.

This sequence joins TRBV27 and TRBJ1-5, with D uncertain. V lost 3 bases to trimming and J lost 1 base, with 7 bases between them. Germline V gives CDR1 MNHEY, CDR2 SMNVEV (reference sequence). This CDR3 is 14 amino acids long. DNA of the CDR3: TGTGCCAGCAGTTTCGACGGAAGCAATCAGCCCCAGCATTTT. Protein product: CASSFDGSNQPQHF.

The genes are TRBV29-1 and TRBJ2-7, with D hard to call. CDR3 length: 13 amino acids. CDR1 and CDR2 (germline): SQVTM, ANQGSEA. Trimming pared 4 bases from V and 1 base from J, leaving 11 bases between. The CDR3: CSVGEVSSYEQYV. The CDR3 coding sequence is TGCAGCGTTGGTGAAGTATCTTCCTACGAGCAGTACGTC.

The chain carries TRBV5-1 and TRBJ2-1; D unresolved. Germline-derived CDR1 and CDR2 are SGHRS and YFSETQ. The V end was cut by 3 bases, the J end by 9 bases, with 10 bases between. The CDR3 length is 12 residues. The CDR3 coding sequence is TGCGCCAGCAGCTCAAAGGGAACTGAGCAGTTCTTC. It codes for CASSSKGTEQFF.

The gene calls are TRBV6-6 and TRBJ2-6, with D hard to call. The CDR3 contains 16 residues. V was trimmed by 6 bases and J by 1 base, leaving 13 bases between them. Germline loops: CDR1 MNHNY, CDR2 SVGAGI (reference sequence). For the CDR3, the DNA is TGTGCCAGCAGCTGGGCCCGAGAGTCTGGGGCCAACGTCCTGACTTTC. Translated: CASSWARESGANVLTF.

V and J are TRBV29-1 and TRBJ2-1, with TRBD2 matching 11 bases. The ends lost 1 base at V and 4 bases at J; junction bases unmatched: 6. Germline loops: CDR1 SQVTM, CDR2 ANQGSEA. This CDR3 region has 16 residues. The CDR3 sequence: CSVEGTSGSPYNEQFF. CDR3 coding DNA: TGCAGCGTTGAAGGGACTAGCGGGTCCCCTTACAATGAGCAGTTCTTC.

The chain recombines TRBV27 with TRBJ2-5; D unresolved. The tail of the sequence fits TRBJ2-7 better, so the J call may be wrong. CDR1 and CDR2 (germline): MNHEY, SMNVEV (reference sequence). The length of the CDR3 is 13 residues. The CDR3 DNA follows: TGTGCCAGCAGTTTGGGAATCCCCTACGAGCAGTACTTC. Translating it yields CASSLGIPYEQYF.

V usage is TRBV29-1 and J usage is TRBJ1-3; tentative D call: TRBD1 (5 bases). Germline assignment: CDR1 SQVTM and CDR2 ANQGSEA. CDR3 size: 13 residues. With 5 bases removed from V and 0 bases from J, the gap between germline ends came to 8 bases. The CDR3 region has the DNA TGCAGCGTTACCAGGGTCTCTGGAAACACCATATATTTT. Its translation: CSVTRVSGNTIYF.

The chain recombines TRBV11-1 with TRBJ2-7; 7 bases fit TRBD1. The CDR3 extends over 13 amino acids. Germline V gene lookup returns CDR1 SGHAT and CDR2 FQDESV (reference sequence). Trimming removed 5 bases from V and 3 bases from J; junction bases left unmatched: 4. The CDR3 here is CASSGQVFYEQYF. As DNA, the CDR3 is TGTGCCAGCAGCGGACAGGTTTTCTACGAGCAGTACTTC. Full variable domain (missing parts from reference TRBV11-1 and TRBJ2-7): EAEVAQSPRYKITEKSQAVAFWCDPISGHATLYWYRQILGQGPELLVQFQDESVVDDSQLPKDRFSAERLKGVDSTLKIQPAELGDSAMYLCASSGQVFYEQYFGPGTRLTVT.

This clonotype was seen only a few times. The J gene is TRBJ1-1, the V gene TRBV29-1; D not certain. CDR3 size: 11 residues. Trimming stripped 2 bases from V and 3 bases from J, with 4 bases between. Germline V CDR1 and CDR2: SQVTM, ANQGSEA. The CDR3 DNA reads TGCAGCGTTGAAATATACACTGAAGCTTTCTTT. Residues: CSVEIYTEAFF.

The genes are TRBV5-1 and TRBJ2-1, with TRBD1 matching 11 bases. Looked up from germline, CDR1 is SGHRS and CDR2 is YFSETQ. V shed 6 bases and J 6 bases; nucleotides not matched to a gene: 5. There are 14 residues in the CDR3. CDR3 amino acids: CASKWTGGINEQFF. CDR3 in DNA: TGCGCCAGCAAGTGGACAGGGGGCATCAATGAGCAGTTCTTC.

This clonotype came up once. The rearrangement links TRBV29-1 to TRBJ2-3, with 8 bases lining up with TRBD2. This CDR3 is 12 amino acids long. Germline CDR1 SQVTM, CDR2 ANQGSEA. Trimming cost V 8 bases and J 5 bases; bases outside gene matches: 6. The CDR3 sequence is CSTSGSGDTQYF. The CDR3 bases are TGCAGCACCAGCGGGAGTGGAGATACGCAGTATTTT.

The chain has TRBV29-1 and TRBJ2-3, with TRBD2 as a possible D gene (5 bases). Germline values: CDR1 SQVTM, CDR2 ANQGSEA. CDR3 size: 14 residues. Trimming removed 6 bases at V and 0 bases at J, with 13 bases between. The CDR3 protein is CSVGSITSTDTQYF. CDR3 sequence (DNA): TGCAGCGTGGGGAGTATTACCAGCACAGATACGCAGTATTTT.

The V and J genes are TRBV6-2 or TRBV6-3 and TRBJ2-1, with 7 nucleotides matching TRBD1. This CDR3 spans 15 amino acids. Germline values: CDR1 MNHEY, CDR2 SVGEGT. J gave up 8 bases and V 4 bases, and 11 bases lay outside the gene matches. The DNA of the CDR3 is TGTGCCAGCAGTTTGGGACAGCTGATTTTAGATGAGCAGTTCTTC. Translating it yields CASSLGQLILDEQFF.

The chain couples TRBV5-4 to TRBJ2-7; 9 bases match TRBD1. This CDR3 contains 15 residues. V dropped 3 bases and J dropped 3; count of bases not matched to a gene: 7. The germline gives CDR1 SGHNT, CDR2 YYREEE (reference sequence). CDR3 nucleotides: TGTGCCAGCAGCTCACAGGGGGCGTCATACTACGAGCAGTACTTC. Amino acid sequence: CASSSQGASYYEQYF.

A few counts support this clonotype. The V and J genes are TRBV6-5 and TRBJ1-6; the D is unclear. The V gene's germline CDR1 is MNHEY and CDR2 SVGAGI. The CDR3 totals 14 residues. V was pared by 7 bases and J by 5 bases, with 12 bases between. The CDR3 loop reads CASNLREDNSPLHF. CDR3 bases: TGTGCCAGCAACCTACGGGAGGATAATTCACCCCTCCACTTT.

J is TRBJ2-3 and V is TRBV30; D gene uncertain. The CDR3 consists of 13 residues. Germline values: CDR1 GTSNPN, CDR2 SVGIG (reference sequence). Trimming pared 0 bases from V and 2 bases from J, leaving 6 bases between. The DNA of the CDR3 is TGTGCCTGGAGTGTAGGTCACACAGATACGCAGTATTTT. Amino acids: CAWSVGHTDTQYF. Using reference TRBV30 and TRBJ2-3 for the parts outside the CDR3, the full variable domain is SQTIHQWPATLVQPVGSPLSLECTVEGTSNPNLYWYRQAAGRGLQLLFYSVGIGQISSEVPQNLSASRPQDRQFILSSKKLLLSDSGFYLCAWSVGHTDTQYFGPGTRLTVL.

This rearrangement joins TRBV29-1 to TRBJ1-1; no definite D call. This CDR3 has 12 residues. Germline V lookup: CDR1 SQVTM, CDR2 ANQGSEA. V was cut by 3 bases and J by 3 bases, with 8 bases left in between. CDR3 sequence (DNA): TGCAGCGTTGACCCTCGGGACACTGAAGCTTTCTTT. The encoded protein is CSVDPRDTEAFF. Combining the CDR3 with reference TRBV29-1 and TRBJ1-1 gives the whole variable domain SAVISQKPSRDICQRGTSLTIQCQVDSQVTMMFWYRQQPGQSLTLIATANQGSEATYESGFVIDKFPISRPNLTFSTLTVSNMSPEDSSIYLCSVDPRDTEAFFGQGTRLTVV.

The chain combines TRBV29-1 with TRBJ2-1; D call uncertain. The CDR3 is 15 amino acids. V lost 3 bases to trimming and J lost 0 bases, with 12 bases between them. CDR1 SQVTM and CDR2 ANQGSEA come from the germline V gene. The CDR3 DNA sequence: TGCAGCGTTGATGACGAGGTGAGCTCCTACAATGAGCAGTTCTTC. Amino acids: CSVDDEVSSYNEQFF.

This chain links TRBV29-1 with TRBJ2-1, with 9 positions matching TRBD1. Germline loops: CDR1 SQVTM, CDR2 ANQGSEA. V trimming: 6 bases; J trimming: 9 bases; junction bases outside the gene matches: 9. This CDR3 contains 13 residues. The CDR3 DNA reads TGCAGCGTGGGGGGACAGGGATTTGGTGAGCAGTTCTTC. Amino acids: CSVGGQGFGEQFF.